The source of this T cell receptor beta chain is a study of cytomegalovirus exposure and HLA in healthy donors. Study details: Among around 180 million T cells, an earlier analysis found approximately 110 million unique TCR beta sequences. General study results and limits: CMV serostatus stood as the only immune exposure information on hand. Upon later analysis, HLA-associated TCR beta chains proved more clonally expanded than other, equally common chains. Data from an earlier analysis indicated that most TCR beta V segments were productive either about 87% or about 30% of the time.

The study ran its PCR with 60 Vbeta and 13 Jbeta primers. The protocol was immunoSEQ multiplex PCR, while the TCRdb copy is restricted to in-frame clones and leaves out a portion. The data contain 200,000 to 250,000 clones, approximately 80% of them singletons. Germline CDR1 is SGHRS and CDR2 is YFSETQ. The CDR3 is made up of 15 amino acids. The V segment lost 3 bases and the J segment 3 bases; nucleotides outside the gene matches: 5. Details on this clone: Its antigen is unidentified.

This clonotype originated in a middle-aged woman in good health and CMV-seronegative. The rearrangement uses TRBV5-1 and TRBJ2-2, with 7 bases fitting TRBD1. The sample was PBMCs. The CDR3 bases are TGCGCCAGCAGCTGGGGAGACAGGGACACCGGGGAGCTGTTTTTT. This sequence encodes CASSWGDRDTGELFF.